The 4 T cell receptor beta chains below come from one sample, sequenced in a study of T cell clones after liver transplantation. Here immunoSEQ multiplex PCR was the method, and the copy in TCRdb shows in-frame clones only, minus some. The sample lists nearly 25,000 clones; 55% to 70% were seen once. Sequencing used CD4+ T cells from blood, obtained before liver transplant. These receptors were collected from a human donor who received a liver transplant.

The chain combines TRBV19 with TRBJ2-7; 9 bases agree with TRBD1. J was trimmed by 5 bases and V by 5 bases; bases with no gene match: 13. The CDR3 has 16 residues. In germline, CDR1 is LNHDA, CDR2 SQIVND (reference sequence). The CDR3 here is CASSPRVGQGSNEQYV. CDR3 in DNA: TGTGCCAGTAGTCCCAGGGTGGGACAGGGATCGAACGAGCAGTACGTC.

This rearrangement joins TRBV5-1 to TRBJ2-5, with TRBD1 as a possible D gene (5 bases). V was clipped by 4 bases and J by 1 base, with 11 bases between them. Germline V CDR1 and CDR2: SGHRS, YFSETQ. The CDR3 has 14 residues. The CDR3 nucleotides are TGCGCCAGCAGCCCGCAGGGTGGCCAAGAGACCCAGTACTTC. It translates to CASSPQGGQETQYF.

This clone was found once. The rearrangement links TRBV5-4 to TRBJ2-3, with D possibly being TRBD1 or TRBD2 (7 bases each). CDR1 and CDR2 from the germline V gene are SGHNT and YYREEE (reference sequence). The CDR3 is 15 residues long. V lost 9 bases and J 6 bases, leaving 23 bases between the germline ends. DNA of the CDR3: TGTGCCATCCAGCGGGACAGTGAACGATGGGATACGCAGTATTTT. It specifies CAIQRDSERWDTQYF.

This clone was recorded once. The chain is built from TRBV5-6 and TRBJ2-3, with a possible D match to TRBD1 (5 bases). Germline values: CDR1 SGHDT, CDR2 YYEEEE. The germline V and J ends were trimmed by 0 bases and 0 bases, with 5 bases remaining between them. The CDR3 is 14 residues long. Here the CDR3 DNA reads TGTGCCAGCAGCTTGGAGGGGAGCACAGATACGCAGTATTTT. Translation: CASSLEGSTDTQYF.